This T cell receptor (beta chain) was captured by sequencing in a study of blood T cells in healthy people across ages. Then a second PCR, running roughly 6 to 12 cycles, was carried out with a sample-barcoded 5' primer and a J-beta primer mix. There were at least 2.5 million CDR3-containing paired-end reads obtained from each sample. TCRdb analysed the 5' RACE reads with MiXCR anew, one entry per CDR3 protein. Among approximately 1.5 million distinct CDR3 sequences, 30% to 35% were seen once, and the ten largest hold roughly 10%. The CDR3 contains 15 residues. Trimming left V 4 bases short and J 5 bases short, with 17 bases between. The germline V gene has CDR1 SGHDT and CDR2 YYEEEE. This clonotype appeared a single time.

This sequence originates from a woman aged 30 to 39 in good health. Sequencing used blood. J is TRBJ2-3 and V is TRBV5-6, with a weak D call TRBD2 (6 bases). CDR3 DNA sequence: TGTGCCAGCAGCCTGACCGGACGGGAGATAGATACGCAGTATTTT. Amino acid sequence: CASSLTGREIDTQYF.